Sequencing of this T cell receptor beta chain was carried out in a study of human T cells and chemical hapten exposure. Time point noted: pre-sensitization, week 0. The treatment was: therapeutic diphenylcyclopropenone sensitization with weekly scalp DPC. Venepuncture was done earlier than the placement of each patch test. Alopecia patients, 18 to 70 years old and DPC-suitable, served as donors. Someone pulled total RNA out of unfractionated whole blood. This clonotype appeared a few times. Library preparation tagged each individual cDNA molecule with a unique molecular identifier. TCRdb passed the RACE reads through MiXCR, listing each CDR3 protein once. The repertoire holds 62,000 or so distinct CDR3 sequences, approximately 11% seen once, with 5.2% in the top ten. This CDR3 contains 13 residues. Germline lookup yields CDR1 MDHEN and CDR2 SYDVKM. The V and J ends lost 4 bases and 6 bases respectively, with 7 bases between them.

The chain combines TRBV28 with TRBJ1-6; maybe TRBD1 (5 bases). This receptor was obtained from a woman between 45 and 60 years old with alopecia areata. Some clones in this sample may be carry-over from other donors' samples. The material was whole blood, obtained in connection with sensitization to the hapten diphenylcyclopropenone (DPC). The CDR3 spells CASSSDSNSPLHF. As DNA, the CDR3 is TGTGCCAGCAGTTCCGACAGTAATTCACCCCTCCACTTT.